The source of this T cell receptor beta chain is a study of vaccination effects on CD4 cells after COVID-19. Measured with immunoSEQ multiplex PCR; TCRdb has only the in-frame clones, and not every one. The sample holds about 54,000 clones, around 75% seen once. Concerning this clone: Its antigen remains unidentified.

Before sequencing, viral peptide pools were used by the ViraFEST assay to expand antigen-specific CD4+ T cells. It was after approximately 11 days of culture that CD4+ T cells were isolated. Among the vaccine recipients, none had a prior SARS-CoV-2 infection, and nucleocapsid antibodies were negative. The CDR3 length is 17 residues. Unmatched junction bases numbered 7, after V lost 0 bases and J lost 4 bases. CDR1 and CDR2 (germline): SGHDN, FVKESK. The chain carries TRBV14 and TRBJ2-1, with TRBD2 matching 9 bases. The sequence came from a human donor who received a COVID-19 vaccine. The sequenced sample was CD4+ T cells from PBMCs cultured with HCoV-229E spike peptides, obtained before COVID-19 vaccination. This CDR3 reads CASSQDFALAGYNEQFF. The CDR3 bases are TGTGCCAGCAGCCAAGATTTCGCCCTAGCGGGGTACAATGAGCAGTTCTTC.